This TCR beta chain was identified during a study of control samples from healthy donors and cancer patients. The data were produced by immunoSEQ multiplex PCR, yet TCRdb's version contains in-frame clones alone and is incomplete. The sample gives under 100,000 clones, around 90% of which show up once; 14% is in the top ten. CDR3 size: 14 residues. Germline V gene data show CDR1 as SGHRS and CDR2 as YFSETQ. V was pared by 5 bases and J by 4 bases, with 13 bases between. The TCR sequence derives from a woman aged 70-85 years in good health. What was sequenced was blood. This chain links TRBV5-1 with TRBJ2-1, with a weak D call TRBD1 (6 bases). The chain's CDR3 is CASSSQGNYNEQFF. In DNA form, the CDR3 reads TGCGCCAGCAGTAGCCAGGGGAATTACAATGAGCAGTTCTTC.